A selection of T cell receptor beta chains follows, all from one sample in a study of blood T cells in healthy people across ages. From the 5' RACE reads, TCRdb called clonotypes with MiXCR, one entry per CDR3 protein. The sample contains 700,000 to 1,000,000 distinct CDR3 sequences, approximately 44% of which appear only once. The source material was blood. All receptors derive from a man in his 60s in good health. Both conserved end residues are part of each CDR3. D genes are given only for firm matches. Only part of the rows carry a size: once, few, many, or a class if the clone is expanded.

clone size: -; D gene: -; J gene: TRBJ2-1; V gene: TRBV29-1; CDR3 DNA: TGCAGCGTTGCGGCAGTTCATACCTACAATGAGCAGTTCTTC; CDR3 protein: CSVAAVHTYNEQFF
clone size: -; D gene: -; J gene: TRBJ2-4; V gene: TRBV3-1; CDR3 DNA: TGTGCCAGCAGCCAAGATCCCATGCCCAAAGCCAAAAACATTCAGTACTTC; CDR3 protein: CASSQDPMPKAKNIQYF
clone size: -; D gene: -; J gene: TRBJ2-1; V gene: TRBV7-2; CDR3 DNA: TGTGCCAGCAGCTCGCGACTCTACAATGAGCAGTTCTTC; CDR3 protein: CASSSRLYNEQFF
clone size: few; D gene: -; J gene: TRBJ2-7; V gene: TRBV21-1; CDR3 DNA: TGTGCCAGCGCCGTAGTCAGGCATCTGCCCAAGGAGCAGTACTTC; CDR3 protein: CASAVVRHLPKEQYF
clone size: -; D gene: -; J gene: TRBJ1-2; V gene: TRBV7-2; CDR3 DNA: TGTGCCAGCAGCCAGCGGGGGGGGGATGGCTACACCTTC; CDR3 protein: CASSQRGGDGYTF
clone size: few; D gene: -; J gene: TRBJ2-7; V gene: TRBV3-1; CDR3 DNA: TGTGCCAGCAGCCAAGATCCCCCCCCCTCCTACGAGCAGTACTTC; CDR3 protein: CASSQDPPPSYEQYF
clone size: -; D gene: -; J gene: TRBJ2-7; V gene: TRBV7-9; CDR3 DNA: TGTGCCAGCAGCGCCAGACAGTACTACGAGCAGTACTTC; CDR3 protein: CASSARQYYEQYF
clone size: -; D gene: TRBD2; J gene: TRBJ2-1; V gene: TRBV5-1; CDR3 DNA: TGCGCCAGCAGAGGACTAGCGGGGTACCATGAGCAGTTCTTC; CDR3 protein: CASRGLAGYHEQFF
clone size: -; D gene: -; J gene: TRBJ1-2; V gene: TRBV29-1; CDR3 DNA: TGCAGCGTTGAGACCCTGAGCGATGGCTACACCTTC; CDR3 protein: CSVETLSDGYTF
clone size: -; D gene: TRBD2; J gene: TRBJ2-1; V gene: TRBV6-4; CDR3 DNA: TGTGCCAGCAGTGTAGCGGGGGGGCCGGGTGAGCAGTTCTTC; CDR3 protein: CASSVAGGPGEQFF
clone size: few; D gene: TRBD2; J gene: TRBJ2-3; V gene: TRBV20-1; CDR3 DNA: TGCAGTGCTCCGGGACTAGCGAGTTTCACAGATACGCAGTATTTT; CDR3 protein: CSAPGLASFTDTQYF
clone size: -; D gene: -; J gene: TRBJ2-7; V gene: TRBV2; CDR3 DNA: TGTGCCAGCTCCTATCCAGACAGCTCCTACGAGCAGTACTTC; CDR3 protein: CASSYPDSSYEQYF
clone size: -; D gene: -; J gene: TRBJ2-7; V gene: TRBV11-3; CDR3 DNA: TGTGCCAGCAGCTTACCTGTCCGGGACAACACCTACGAGCAGTACTTC; CDR3 protein: CASSLPVRDNTYEQYF
clone size: few; D gene: TRBD2; J gene: TRBJ2-1; V gene: TRBV9; CDR3 DNA: TGTGCCAGCAGCGTTAGCGGGGGGGGCCTCAATGAGCAGTTCTTC; CDR3 protein: CASSVSGGGLNEQFF
clone size: -; D gene: TRBD1; J gene: TRBJ2-1; V gene: TRBV30; CDR3 DNA: TGTGCCTGGGAACCGGGACAGGGCTCCTACAATGAGCAGTTCTTC; CDR3 protein: CAWEPGQGSYNEQFF
clone size: -; D gene: -; J gene: TRBJ1-3; V gene: TRBV20-1; CDR3 DNA: TGCAGTGGGACAGACTCTGGAAACACCATATATTTT; CDR3 protein: CSGTDSGNTIYF
clone size: few; D gene: -; J gene: TRBJ1-1; V gene: TRBV20-1; CDR3 DNA: TGCAGTGCTAGTCGACAAGCCTCTGAAGCTTTCTTT; CDR3 protein: CSASRQASEAFF
clone size: -; D gene: -; J gene: TRBJ2-5; V gene: TRBV5-1; CDR3 DNA: TGCGCCAGCAGCCTGGGACCCCAGTACCAAGAGACCCAGTACTTC; CDR3 protein: CASSLGPQYQETQYF
clone size: few; D gene: -; J gene: TRBJ1-2; V gene: TRBV5-1; CDR3 DNA: TGCGCCAGCAGCCCAGAATGGTCCAGGGTCTATGGCTACACCTTC; CDR3 protein: CASSPEWSRVYGYTF
clone size: -; D gene: -; J gene: TRBJ1-2; V gene: TRBV29-1; CDR3 DNA: TGCAGCGTCCCAAACGACAGTTCTTATGGCTACACCTTC; CDR3 protein: CSVPNDSSYGYTF
clone size: -; D gene: -; J gene: TRBJ1-5; V gene: TRBV7-9; CDR3 DNA: TGTGCCAGCAGTTCAGGGTATCAGCCCCAGCATTTT; CDR3 protein: CASSSGYQPQHF
clone size: few; D gene: TRBD1; J gene: TRBJ1-2; V gene: TRBV6-6; CDR3 DNA: TGTGCCAGCATCCCGGACAGGGGAGGTGGCTACACCTTC; CDR3 protein: CASIPDRGGGYTF
clone size: -; D gene: TRBD1; J gene: TRBJ1-4; V gene: TRBV12-3/TRBV12-4; CDR3 DNA: TGTGCCAGCAGTCGACACAGGGGCGGCGGGGAAAAACTGTTTTTT; CDR3 protein: CASSRHRGGGEKLFF
clone size: once; D gene: -; J gene: TRBJ2-1; V gene: TRBV28; CDR3 DNA: TGTGCCAGCAGTTTATTGGTACGACAGCCGACGGACAGTGAGCAGTTCTTC; CDR3 protein: CASSLLVRQPTDSEQFF
clone size: few; D gene: -; J gene: TRBJ2-7; V gene: TRBV9; CDR3 DNA: TGTGCCAGCAGCTACGGGGAGCGGGCCTACGAGCAGTACTTC; CDR3 protein: CASSYGERAYEQYF
clone size: few; D gene: -; J gene: TRBJ2-1; V gene: TRBV20-1; CDR3 DNA: TGCAGTGCTTCGACAGAGCTGGGTGAGCAGTTCTTC; CDR3 protein: CSASTELGEQFF
clone size: -; D gene: TRBD2; J gene: TRBJ2-3; V gene: TRBV20-1; CDR3 DNA: TGCAGTGCTAGAGATGTGGCGGGAGGAGGGGACACAGATACGCAGTATTTT; CDR3 protein: CSARDVAGGGDTDTQYF
clone size: few; D gene: TRBD1; J gene: TRBJ1-5; V gene: TRBV4-3; CDR3 DNA: TGCGCCGGCAGCCCGGGGACAGGTCGGAATCAGCCCCAGCATTTT; CDR3 protein: CAGSPGTGRNQPQHF
clone size: -; D gene: TRBD2; J gene: TRBJ2-7; V gene: TRBV27; CDR3 DNA: TGTGCCGGCTGGACTAGCGGCGCCACCTACGAGCAGTACTTC; CDR3 protein: CAGWTSGATYEQYF
clone size: -; D gene: -; J gene: TRBJ1-4; V gene: TRBV2; CDR3 DNA: TGTGCCACCAGACGGGGCTTCGGATGGCTGTTTTTT; CDR3 protein: CATRRGFGWLFF
clone size: -; D gene: -; J gene: TRBJ2-4; V gene: TRBV12-3/TRBV12-4; CDR3 DNA: TGTGCCAGCAGTGCGGGCGGTTTGGACAAAAACATTCAGTACTTC; CDR3 protein: CASSAGGLDKNIQYF
clone size: -; D gene: -; J gene: TRBJ2-3; V gene: TRBV20-1; CDR3 DNA: TGCAGTGCTAGAGCCTACAGGACTATTACAGATACGCAGTATTTT; CDR3 protein: CSARAYRTITDTQYF
clone size: -; D gene: TRBD2; J gene: TRBJ2-5; V gene: TRBV2; CDR3 DNA: TGTGCCAGCAGTGGCATCGCGGGGGTAGAGACCCAGTACTTC; CDR3 protein: CASSGIAGVETQYF
clone size: -; D gene: -; J gene: TRBJ1-1; V gene: TRBV9; CDR3 DNA: TGTGCCAGCAGCCCCTATGCAGGGCAAAAAGCTTTCTTT; CDR3 protein: CASSPYAGQKAFF
clone size: -; D gene: -; J gene: TRBJ2-7; V gene: TRBV6-5; CDR3 DNA: TGTGCCAGCTCCCCCTCGGGGCTCGCCCCCTACGAGCAGTACTTC; CDR3 protein: CASSPSGLAPYEQYF
clone size: -; D gene: -; J gene: TRBJ2-7; V gene: TRBV18; CDR3 DNA: TGTGCCAGCTCACCACAAAGGACAGACCAGCAGTACTTC; CDR3 protein: CASSPQRTDQQYF
clone size: -; D gene: -; J gene: TRBJ2-7; V gene: TRBV7-2; CDR3 DNA: TGTGCCAGCAGCTTAGAGCCAGGGGGGCCAGGCGAGCAGTACTTC; CDR3 protein: CASSLEPGGPGEQYF
clone size: -; D gene: TRBD2; J gene: TRBJ2-5; V gene: TRBV7-2; CDR3 DNA: TGTGCCAGCAGCTTTACTAGCGGGGGCTCCTACAATGAGCAGTACTTC; CDR3 protein: CASSFTSGGSYNEQYF
clone size: -; D gene: TRBD2; J gene: TRBJ2-3; V gene: TRBV3-1; CDR3 DNA: TGTGCCAGCAGCCCCGGGACTAGCGGGCGGAGAGATACGCAGTATTTT; CDR3 protein: CASSPGTSGRRDTQYF
clone size: -; D gene: TRBD2; J gene: TRBJ2-5; V gene: TRBV18; CDR3 DNA: TGTGCCAGCTCACCCCAAGCGGGGGGGCGTAATGAGCAGTACTTC; CDR3 protein: CASSPQAGGRNEQYF
clone size: -; D gene: -; J gene: TRBJ1-1; V gene: TRBV5-1; CDR3 DNA: TGCGCCAGCAGCTTGGCCTCCAACACTGAAGCTTTCTTT; CDR3 protein: CASSLASNTEAFF
clone size: -; D gene: -; J gene: TRBJ2-1; V gene: TRBV27; CDR3 DNA: TGTGCCAGCAGTTTAATCTCGAGCTCCTACAATGAGCAGTTCTTC; CDR3 protein: CASSLISSSYNEQFF
clone size: -; D gene: -; J gene: TRBJ2-1; V gene: TRBV7-8; CDR3 DNA: TGTGCCAGCAGTTGGGGGGGCGCTGGATGTGAGCAGTTCTTC; CDR3 protein: CASSWGGAGCEQFF
clone size: few; D gene: TRBD1; J gene: TRBJ2-7; V gene: TRBV5-6; CDR3 DNA: TGTGCCAGCAGCTTGCCGGGACAGGACTACGAGCAGTACTTC; CDR3 protein: CASSLPGQDYEQYF
clone size: -; D gene: -; J gene: TRBJ1-5; V gene: TRBV30; CDR3 DNA: TGTGCCTGGAGTGTACAGGGCAATCAGCCCCAGCATTTT; CDR3 protein: CAWSVQGNQPQHF
clone size: few; D gene: -; J gene: TRBJ2-7; V gene: TRBV7-2; CDR3 DNA: TGTGCCAGCAGCTCCTCCACAGTTTCCTACGAGCAGTACTTC; CDR3 protein: CASSSSTVSYEQYF
clone size: -; D gene: TRBD1; J gene: TRBJ2-7; V gene: TRBV7-2; CDR3 DNA: TGTACCAGCAGCCTGGACAGGTCCTCCTACGAGCAGTACTTC; CDR3 protein: CTSSLDRSSYEQYF
clone size: -; D gene: -; J gene: TRBJ1-1; V gene: TRBV4-3; CDR3 DNA: TGCGCCAGCAGCCACGGAGGGAACACTGAAGCTTTCTTT; CDR3 protein: CASSHGGNTEAFF